The 7 T cell receptor beta chains below come from one sample, sequenced in a study of shared clonotypes between healthy human individuals. This table comes from immunoSEQ multiplex PCR, and its TCRdb copy is limited to in-frame clones, with some not included. Of 2 million to 3 million clones in the sample, over 85% were seen once. Sequencing used naive CD4+ T cells from PBMCs. Subset given: CD45RA+ positively selected. The receptors here all came from a man in his late teens or twenties in good health. Some clones in this sample may be carry-over from other donors' samples.

The chain has TRBV7-9 and TRBJ2-1; unclear D gene. V was cut by 2 bases and J by 3 bases, with 20 bases left in between. Per germline, CDR1 SEHNR and CDR2 FQNEAQ (reference sequence). This CDR3 contains 18 residues. The CDR3 region is CASSLMAQATFIYNEQFF. The CDR3 DNA sequence: TGTGCCAGCAGCTTAATGGCACAAGCGACTTTTATCTACAATGAGCAGTTCTTC.

This clone was recorded only once. This rearrangement joins TRBV7-3 to TRBJ2-6, with D maybe TRBD1 (6 bases). The CDR3 sequence is 16 residues long. V dropped 6 bases and J dropped 7 bases, with 19 bases sitting between them. Per the germline V gene, CDR1 is SGHTA and CDR2 is FQGTGA. The CDR3 DNA sequence: TGTGCCAGCAGTTCCTTAGGGGGATACGGAGCCAACGTCCTGACTTTC. It translates to CASSSLGGYGANVLTF.

Notes on this clone: This same CDR3 is encoded by further DNA sequences in the sample. The rearrangement links TRBV9 to TRBJ2-7; D call uncertain. The germline V gene encodes CDR1 SGDLS and CDR2 YYNGEE. The length of the CDR3 is 13 residues. V lost 0 bases and J 1 base, leaving 5 bases between the germline ends. The CDR3 reads CASSVGISYEQYF. The CDR3 bases are TGTGCCAGCAGCGTAGGAATTTCCTACGAGCAGTACTTC.

This chain joins TRBV10-3 and TRBJ2-1, with D possibly TRBD2 on 5 matching bases. CDR1 is ENHRY, CDR2 SYGVKD, per germline. CDR3 length: 16 amino acids. Trimming removed 3 bases from V and 5 bases from J, with 17 bases in between. The CDR3 protein is CAISDPARGRDNEQFF. Written as DNA, the CDR3 is TGTGCCATCAGTGACCCCGCCCGCGGGCGAGACAATGAGCAGTTCTTC.

Points on this clone: The sample contains more than one DNA sequence encoding this CDR3. The chain carries TRBV9 and TRBJ2-7, with D possibly matching TRBD1 (6 bases). The CDR3 length is 15 residues. Trimming left V 0 bases short and J 2 bases short, with 12 bases between. Germline loops: CDR1 SGDLS, CDR2 YYNGEE. This CDR3 is CASSVAGTPTYEQYF. CDR3 nucleotides: TGTGCCAGCAGCGTAGCCGGGACACCGACCTACGAGCAGTACTTC.

As DNA, the CDR3 is TGTGCCAGCAGCCCGGGACAGGCCCTTACAACTAATGAAAAACTGTTTTTT. It encodes CASSPGQALTTNEKLFF. The rearrangement links TRBV7-8 to TRBJ1-4; 8 positions agree with TRBD1. The V gene end was trimmed by 5 bases and the J gene end by 0 bases; junction bases not matched to a gene: 8. Germline V lookup: CDR1 SGHVS, CDR2 FQNEAQ. The CDR3 extends over 17 amino acids.

The chain couples TRBV28 to TRBJ1-1; no clear D. The ends were cut back, 8 bases at V and 3 bases at J, with 13 bases in the middle. Germline V gives CDR1 MDHEN, CDR2 SYDVKM. The CDR3 totals 13 residues. CDR3 loop: CASQDLLDTEAFF. CDR3 nucleotide sequence: TGTGCCAGCCAAGACTTGTTGGACACTGAAGCTTTCTTT.